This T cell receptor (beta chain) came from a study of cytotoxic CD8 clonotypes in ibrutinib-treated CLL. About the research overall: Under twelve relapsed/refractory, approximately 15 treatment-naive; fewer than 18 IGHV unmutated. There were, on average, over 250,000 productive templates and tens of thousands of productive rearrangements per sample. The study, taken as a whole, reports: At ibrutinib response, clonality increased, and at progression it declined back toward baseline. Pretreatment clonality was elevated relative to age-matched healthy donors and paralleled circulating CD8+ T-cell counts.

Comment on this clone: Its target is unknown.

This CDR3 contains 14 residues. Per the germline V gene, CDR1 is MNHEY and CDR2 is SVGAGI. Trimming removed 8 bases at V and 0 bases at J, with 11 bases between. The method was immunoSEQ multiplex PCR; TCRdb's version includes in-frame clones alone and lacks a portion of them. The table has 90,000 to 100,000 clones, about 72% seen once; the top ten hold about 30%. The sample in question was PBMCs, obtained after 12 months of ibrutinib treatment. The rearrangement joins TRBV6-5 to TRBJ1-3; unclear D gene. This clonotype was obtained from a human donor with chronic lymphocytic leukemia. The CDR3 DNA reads TGTGCCAGCTCTAGAGGCCCCTCTGGAAACACCATATATTTT. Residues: CASSRGPSGNTIYF.